This TCR beta chain was obtained from a study of CD8 T cells in Susac syndrome. Random hexamers primed reverse transcription of about 0.5 to 1 ug RNA. Multiplex PCR with immunoSEQ amplified the TCR beta CDR3 across 54 Vbeta and 13 Jbeta. TCRdb passed the immunoSEQ multiplex PCR reads through MiXCR, listing each CDR3 protein once. The sample has 150,000 to 200,000 distinct CDR3 sequences, roughly 95% seen once. Germline lookup yields CDR1 MNHEY and CDR2 SVGAGI. The CDR3 is 16 residues long. The trim removed 0 bases at V and 6 bases at J, leaving 5 bases unmatched. The receptor was isolated from a human donor with multiple sclerosis. The sequenced sample was CD8+ T cells from PBMCs. The chain is built from TRBV6-5 and TRBJ2-5; 12 bases map to TRBD1. This CDR3 reads CASSYSGTGGAKTQYF. CDR3 sequence (DNA): TGTGCCAGCAGTTACTCCGGGACAGGGGGCGCGAAGACCCAGTACTTC.